Described below is a single TCR beta chain sequence and its context. These data originate in a study of T cell responses to AZD1222 COVID-19 vaccine. Germline V gene lookup returns CDR1 LGHDT and CDR2 YNNKEL (reference sequence). The V gene lost 0 bases and the J gene lost 7 bases, with 12 bases spanning the gap. There are 14 residues in the CDR3. TCRdb's copy holds only in-frame clones and misses some; the assay was immunoSEQ multiplex PCR. This table holds under 150,000 clones, approximately 85% found once. The TCR originated in an adult in good health. The specimen comprised peripheral blood, sampled on day 0 of MenACWY control vaccination. J is TRBJ1-2 and V is TRBV3-1 (or the pseudogene TRBV3-2); D remains unclear. The CDR3 DNA reads TGTGCCAGCAGCCAAGATTGGTCGGGTCGTGGCTACACCTTC. Translation: CASSQDWSGRGYTF.